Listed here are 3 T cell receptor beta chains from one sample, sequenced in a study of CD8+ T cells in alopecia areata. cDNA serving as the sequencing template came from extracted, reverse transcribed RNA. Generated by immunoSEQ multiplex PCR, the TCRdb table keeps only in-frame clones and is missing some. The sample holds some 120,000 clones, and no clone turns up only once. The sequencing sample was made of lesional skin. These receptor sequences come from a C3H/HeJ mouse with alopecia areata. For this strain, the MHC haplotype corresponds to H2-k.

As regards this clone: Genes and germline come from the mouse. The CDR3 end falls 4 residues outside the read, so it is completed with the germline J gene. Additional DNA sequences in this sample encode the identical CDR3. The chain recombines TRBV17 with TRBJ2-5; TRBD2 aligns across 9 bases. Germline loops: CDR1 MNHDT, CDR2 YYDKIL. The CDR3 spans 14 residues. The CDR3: CASSRDWGKDTQYF. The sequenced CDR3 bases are TGTGCTAGCAGTAGGGACTGGGGTAAAGAC.

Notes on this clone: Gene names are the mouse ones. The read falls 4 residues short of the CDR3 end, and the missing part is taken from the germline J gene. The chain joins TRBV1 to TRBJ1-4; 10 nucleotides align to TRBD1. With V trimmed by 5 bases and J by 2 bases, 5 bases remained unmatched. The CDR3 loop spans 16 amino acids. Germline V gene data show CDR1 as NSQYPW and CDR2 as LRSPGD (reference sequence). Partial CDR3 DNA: TGCACCTGCAGTCCCCGACAGGGGGCCTCCAACGAA. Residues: CTCSPRQGASNE. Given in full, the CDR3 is CTCSPRQGASNERLFF.

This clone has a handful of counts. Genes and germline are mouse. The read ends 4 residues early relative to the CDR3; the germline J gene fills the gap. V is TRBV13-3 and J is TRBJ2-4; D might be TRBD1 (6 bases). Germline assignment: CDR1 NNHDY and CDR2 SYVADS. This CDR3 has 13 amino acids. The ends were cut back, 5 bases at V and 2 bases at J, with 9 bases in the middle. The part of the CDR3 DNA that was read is TGTGCCAGCAGACAGGGTGATCAAAAC. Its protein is CASRQGDQN. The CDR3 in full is CASRQGDQNTLYF.